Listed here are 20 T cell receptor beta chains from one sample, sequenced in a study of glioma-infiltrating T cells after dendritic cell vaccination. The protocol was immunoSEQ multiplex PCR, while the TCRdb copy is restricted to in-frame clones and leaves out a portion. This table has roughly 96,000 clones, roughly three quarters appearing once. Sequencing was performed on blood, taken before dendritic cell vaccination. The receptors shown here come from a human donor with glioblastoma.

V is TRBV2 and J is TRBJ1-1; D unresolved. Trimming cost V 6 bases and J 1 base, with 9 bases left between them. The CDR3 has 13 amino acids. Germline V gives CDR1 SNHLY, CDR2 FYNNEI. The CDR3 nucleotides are TGTGCCAGCAGATGGGCTACGAACACTGAAGCTTTCTTT. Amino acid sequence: CASRWATNTEAFF.

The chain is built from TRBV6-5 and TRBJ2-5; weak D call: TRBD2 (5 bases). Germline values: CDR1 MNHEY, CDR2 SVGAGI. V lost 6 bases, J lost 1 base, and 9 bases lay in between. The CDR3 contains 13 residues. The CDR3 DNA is TGTGCCAGCAGAACCGGGGTCCAAGAGACCCAGTACTTC. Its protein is CASRTGVQETQYF.

The CDR3, as DNA: TGTGCCAGCAGCCATCAGGGGGGCGAGCAGTACTTC. This gives the protein CASSHQGGEQYF. The chain recombines TRBV11-1 with TRBJ2-7; D perhaps matches TRBD1 (7 bases). Germline V gene lookup returns CDR1 SGHAT and CDR2 FQDESV (reference sequence). The length of the CDR3 is 12 residues. The ends were cut back, 5 bases at V and 6 bases at J, with 11 bases in the middle.

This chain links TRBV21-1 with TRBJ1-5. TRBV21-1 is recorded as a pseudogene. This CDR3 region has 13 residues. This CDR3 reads CASSVASNQPQHF. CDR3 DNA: TGTGCCAGCAGCGTTGCGAGCAATCAGCCCCAGCATTTT.

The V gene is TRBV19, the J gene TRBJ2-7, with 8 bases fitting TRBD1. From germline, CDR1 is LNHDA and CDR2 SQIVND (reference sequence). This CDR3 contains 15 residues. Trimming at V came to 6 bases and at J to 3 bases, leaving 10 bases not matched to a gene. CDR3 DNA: TGTGCCAGTAGCCTGGGACAGGCGAATTACTACGAGCAGTACTTC. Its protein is CASSLGQANYYEQYF.

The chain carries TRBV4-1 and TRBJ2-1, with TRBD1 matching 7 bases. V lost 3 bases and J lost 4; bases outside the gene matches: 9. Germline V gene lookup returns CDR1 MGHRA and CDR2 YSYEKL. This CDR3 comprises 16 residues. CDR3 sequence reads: CASSHAGTAEYNEQFF. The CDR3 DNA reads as TGCGCCAGCAGCCATGCCGGGACAGCGGAATACAATGAGCAGTTCTTC.

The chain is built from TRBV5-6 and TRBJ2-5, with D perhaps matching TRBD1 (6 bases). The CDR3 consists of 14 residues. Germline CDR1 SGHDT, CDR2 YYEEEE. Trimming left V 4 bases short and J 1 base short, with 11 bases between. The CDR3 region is CASSLTGTQETQYF. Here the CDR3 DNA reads TGTGCCAGCAGCCTAACAGGGACCCAAGAGACCCAGTACTTC.

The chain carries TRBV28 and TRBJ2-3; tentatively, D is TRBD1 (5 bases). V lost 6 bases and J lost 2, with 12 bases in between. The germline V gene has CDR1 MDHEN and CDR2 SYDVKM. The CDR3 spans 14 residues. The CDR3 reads CASSLGHPTDTQYF. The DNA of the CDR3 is TGTGCCAGCAGCCTCGGACACCCCACAGATACGCAGTATTTT.

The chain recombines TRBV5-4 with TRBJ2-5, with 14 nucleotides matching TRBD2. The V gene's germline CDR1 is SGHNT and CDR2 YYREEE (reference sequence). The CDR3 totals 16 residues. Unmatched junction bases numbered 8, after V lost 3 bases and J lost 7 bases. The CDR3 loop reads CASSSTWTSGRRTQYF. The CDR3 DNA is TGTGCCAGCAGCTCTACGTGGACTAGCGGGAGGAGGACCCAGTACTTC.

DNA of the CDR3: TGTGCCAGCAGCCTGACAGCTGCAACTAATGAAAAACTGTTTTTT. This gives the protein CASSLTAATNEKLFF. The chain is built from TRBV5-4 and TRBJ1-4, with a tentative D call TRBD1 (5 bases). Per germline, CDR1 SGHNT and CDR2 YYREEE (reference sequence). The V end lost 4 bases, the J end lost 0 bases, and 10 bases lay between the germline ends. The CDR3 is 15 amino acids.

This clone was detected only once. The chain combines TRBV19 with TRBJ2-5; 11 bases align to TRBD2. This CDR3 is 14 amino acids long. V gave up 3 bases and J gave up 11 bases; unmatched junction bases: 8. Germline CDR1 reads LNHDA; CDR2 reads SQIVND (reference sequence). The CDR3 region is CASSILLAGERQYF. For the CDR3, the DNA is TGTGCCAGTAGTATTTTACTAGCGGGGGAACGGCAGTACTTC.

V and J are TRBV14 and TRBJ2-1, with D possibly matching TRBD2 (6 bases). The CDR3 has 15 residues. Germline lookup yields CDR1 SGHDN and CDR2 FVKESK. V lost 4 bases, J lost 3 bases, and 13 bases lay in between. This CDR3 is CASSLGRDFYNEQFF. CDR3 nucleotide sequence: TGTGCCAGCAGCCTAGGGCGGGACTTCTACAATGAGCAGTTCTTC.

This chain's CDR3 is CASSPPRGGYTF. CDR3 nucleotide sequence: TGTGCCAGCAGTCCGCCGAGAGGGGGCTACACCTTC. V is TRBV6-5 and J is TRBJ1-2; unclear D gene. The germline V gene encodes CDR1 MNHEY and CDR2 SVGAGI. The CDR3 length is 12 residues. V lost 5 bases to trimming and J lost 8 bases, with 12 bases between them.

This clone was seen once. CDR3 protein: CAWSRNRGTEAFF. The CDR3 bases are TGTGCCTGGAGTCGGAACAGGGGAACTGAAGCTTTCTTT. This rearrangement joins TRBV30 to TRBJ1-1; the match to TRBD1 covers 7 bases. V lost 2 bases, J lost 5 bases, and 5 bases stayed unmatched. Germline values: CDR1 GTSNPN, CDR2 SVGIG (reference sequence). The CDR3 runs 13 residues.

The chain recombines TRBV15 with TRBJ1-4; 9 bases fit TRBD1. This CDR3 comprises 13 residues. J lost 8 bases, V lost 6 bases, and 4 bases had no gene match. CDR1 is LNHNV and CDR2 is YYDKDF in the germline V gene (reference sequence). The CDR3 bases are TGTGCCACCAGAAGGACAGGGGACGAAAAACTGTTTTTT. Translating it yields CATRRTGDEKLFF.

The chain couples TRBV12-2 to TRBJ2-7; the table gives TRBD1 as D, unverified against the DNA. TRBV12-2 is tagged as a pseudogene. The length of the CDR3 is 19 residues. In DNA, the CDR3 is TGTGCAAGTCGCTTAGCGGACCCGGGACAGGGGGCTTTAGGGTACGAGCAGTACTTC. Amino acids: CASRLADPGQGALGYEQYF.

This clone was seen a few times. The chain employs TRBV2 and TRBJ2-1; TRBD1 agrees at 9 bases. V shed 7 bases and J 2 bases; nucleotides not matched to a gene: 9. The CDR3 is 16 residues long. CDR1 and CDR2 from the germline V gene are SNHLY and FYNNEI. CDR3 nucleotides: TGTGCCAGCACCCAATTGGGACAGGGAGCCTACAATGAGCAGTTCTTC. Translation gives CASTQLGQGAYNEQFF.

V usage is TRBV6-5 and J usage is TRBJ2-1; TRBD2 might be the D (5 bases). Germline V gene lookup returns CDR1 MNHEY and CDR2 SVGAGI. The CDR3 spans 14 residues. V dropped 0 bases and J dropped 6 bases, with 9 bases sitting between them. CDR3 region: CASSYSRGSNEQFF. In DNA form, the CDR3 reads TGTGCCAGCAGTTACTCGAGAGGGTCCAATGAGCAGTTCTTC.

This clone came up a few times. CDR3 loop: CASSMGQVGGGYTF. CDR3 coding DNA: TGTGCCAGTAGTATGGGACAGGTTGGTGGAGGCTACACCTTC. The rearrangement joins TRBV19 to TRBJ1-2, with 8 bases identical to TRBD1. V gave up 3 bases and J gave up 8 bases; unmatched junction bases: 8. The CDR3 sequence is 14 residues long. Germline values: CDR1 LNHDA, CDR2 SQIVND (reference sequence).

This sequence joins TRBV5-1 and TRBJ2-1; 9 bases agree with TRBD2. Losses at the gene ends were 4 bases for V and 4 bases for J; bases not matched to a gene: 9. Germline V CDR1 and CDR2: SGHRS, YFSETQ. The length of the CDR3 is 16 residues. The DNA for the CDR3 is TGCGCCAGCAGCCTCCCGGCCAGCGGGGGGTACAATGAGCAGTTCTTC. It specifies CASSLPASGGYNEQFF.